Following are 32 T cell receptor beta chains from one sample sequenced in a study of blood T cell repertoires in COVID-19 (dated by TCRdb to 2018 to 2020). Library preparation used the immunoSEQ multiplex PCR assay. Imported from immuneACCESS, the table was reduced by TCRdb to in-frame sequences with V and J called. These copies leave out some clones; in studies compared against another copy, an unresolved V gene accounts for under half, and the cause of the remainder is not known. The sample contains roughly 170,000 clones, around 84% of them found a single time. The ten top clones hold roughly 5.4% of the sample. Material: peripheral blood. The receptors were gathered from a woman between 45 and 65 years old with COVID-19, enrolled during active disease.

The chain carries TRBV5-4 and TRBJ1-1; D might be TRBD1 (5 bases). Germline assignment: CDR1 SGHNT and CDR2 YYREEE (reference sequence). Between the trimmed V and J ends, which lost 3 bases and 0 bases, there was a span of 9 bases. The CDR3 has 14 residues. The CDR3 DNA reads TGTGCCAGCAGCTCACAGGTCATGAACACTGAAGCTTTCTTT. This sequence encodes CASSSQVMNTEAFF. Full variable domain (outside the CDR3, taken from reference TRBV5-4 and TRBJ1-1): ETGVTQSPTHLIKTRGQQVTLRCSSQSGHNTVSWYQQALGQGPQFIFQYYREEENGRGNFPPRFSGLQFPNYSSELNVNALELDDSALYLCASSSQVMNTEAFFGQGTRLTVV.

V gene TRBV3-1 (or the pseudogene TRBV3-2) combines with J gene TRBJ2-3; 10 nucleotides line up with TRBD1. Germline trimming cut 3 bases from V and 0 bases from J; bases unmatched to any gene: 3. Looked up from germline, CDR1 is LGHDT and CDR2 is YNNKEL (reference sequence). CDR3 length: 16 amino acids. CDR3 nucleotides: TGTGCCAGCAGCCAGGACAGGGGGAGTAGCACAGATACGCAGTATTTT. Its protein product is CASSQDRGSSTDTQYF.

This clone showed up just a few times. CDR3 DNA sequence: TGTGCCAGCAGTGCGGACAATGGAAACACCATATATTTT. Amino acids: CASSADNGNTIYF. V and J are TRBV2 and TRBJ1-3; maybe TRBD1 (5 bases). CDR3 length: 13 residues. Trimming stripped 4 bases from V and 3 bases from J, with 7 bases between. Looked up from germline, CDR1 is SNHLY and CDR2 is FYNNEI.

The chain has TRBV7-2 and TRBJ2-5; D possibly corresponds to TRBD1 (6 bases). The CDR3 is made up of 13 amino acids. The V end was cut by 3 bases, the J end by 3 bases, with 8 bases between. In germline, CDR1 is SGHTA, CDR2 FQGNSA. CDR3 protein: CASSLNREETQYF. The DNA for the CDR3 is TGTGCCAGCAGCTTGAACAGGGAAGAGACCCAGTACTTC.

The rearrangement links TRBV28 to TRBJ2-1, with 9 bases that match TRBD2. This CDR3 has 16 amino acids. V lost 2 bases, J lost 5 bases, and 7 bases stayed unmatched. The germline V gene encodes CDR1 MDHEN and CDR2 SYDVKM. The CDR3 loop reads CASSLLRLAENNEQFF. The DNA of the CDR3 is TGTGCCAGCAGTTTACTTCGACTAGCGGAAAACAATGAGCAGTTCTTC.

This clone was seen only once. The chain carries TRBV13 and TRBJ2-7; 7 bases are a match to TRBD1. Trimming cost V 1 base and J 3 bases; bases outside gene matches: 0. The CDR3 sequence is 13 residues long. In germline, CDR1 is PRHDT, CDR2 FYEKMQ (reference sequence). The CDR3 DNA reads as TGTGCCAGCAGCTTAGACAGGGGCTACGAGCAGTACTTC. Residues: CASSLDRGYEQYF.

This clone was detected only a few times. This chain uses TRBV7-2 with TRBJ2-7; the D gene is possibly TRBD2 (5 bases). Trimming took off 6 bases at V and 4 bases at J, with 10 bases between the two ends. The germline V gene encodes CDR1 SGHTA and CDR2 FQGNSA. The CDR3 contains 12 residues. The CDR3, as DNA: TGTGCCAGCAGTCCCGGAGGTTACGAGCAGTACTTC. This translates into CASSPGGYEQYF.

The rearrangement joins TRBV29-1 to TRBJ2-2, with 9 bases identical to TRBD1. CDR3 size: 13 residues. CDR1 and CDR2 from the germline V gene are SQVTM and ANQGSEA. V gave up 6 bases and J gave up 6 bases; unmatched junction bases: 5. This CDR3 is CSVDDRGAGELFF. The CDR3 DNA follows: TGCAGCGTGGACGACAGGGGGGCCGGGGAGCTGTTTTTT.

The CDR3 bases are TGTGCCAGCAGCAATACAGGGCCCCAAGAGACCCAGTACTTC. Residues: CASSNTGPQETQYF. The rearrangement uses TRBV11-1 and TRBJ2-5; the D gene is possibly TRBD1 (6 bases). Germline CDR1 is SGHAT and CDR2 is FQDESV (reference sequence). With 5 bases removed from V and 1 base from J, the gap between germline ends came to 11 bases. CDR3 size: 14 residues. The variable domain in full, with the rest retrieved from reference TRBV11-1 and TRBJ2-5, is EAEVAQSPRYKITEKSQAVAFWCDPISGHATLYWYRQILGQGPELLVQFQDESVVDDSQLPKDRFSAERLKGVDSTLKIQPAELGDSAMYLCASSNTGPQETQYFGPGTRLLVL.

This chain uses TRBV3-1 (or the pseudogene TRBV3-2) with TRBJ2-1, with 9 bases aligning to TRBD2. Trimming cost V 1 base and J 9 bases; bases outside gene matches: 10. CDR3 length: 16 residues. Germline CDR1 LGHDT, CDR2 YNNKEL (reference sequence). CDR3 bases: TGTGCCAGCAGCCAAGGGGCGGGGGGGCCTCACGGTGAGCAGTTCTTC. Amino acids: CASSQGAGGPHGEQFF.

The chain has TRBV24-1 and TRBJ2-1; 12 nucleotides align to TRBD1. Germline-derived CDR1 and CDR2 are KGHDR and SFDVKD. V gave up 4 bases and J gave up 1 base; unmatched junction bases: 10. The CDR3 consists of 19 residues. The CDR3 spells CATSDPGTGGISSYNEQFF. Written as DNA, the CDR3 is TGTGCCACCAGTGACCCAGGGACAGGGGGCATCAGTTCCTACAATGAGCAGTTCTTC.

This rearrangement joins TRBV24-1 to TRBJ2-2; 8 bases agree with TRBD1. With V trimmed by 6 bases and J by 7 bases, 12 bases remained unmatched. The CDR3 spans 16 residues. Germline V gene data show CDR1 as KGHDR and CDR2 as SFDVKD. The CDR3 spells CATSSGQGALNGELFF. The CDR3 DNA reads TGTGCCACCAGTTCAGGACAGGGAGCCTTGAACGGGGAGCTGTTTTTT.

This clone was found a few times. The rearrangement links TRBV27 to TRBJ2-1, with 9 bases aligning to TRBD2. The germline CDR1 and CDR2 sequences are MNHEY and SMNVEV (reference sequence). CDR3 length: 15 amino acids. With V trimmed by 3 bases and J by 7 bases, 7 bases remained unmatched. The CDR3, as DNA: TGTGCCAGCAGTTTGGGCCTAGCGGGGATAAATGAGCAGTTCTTC. Translated, it gives CASSLGLAGINEQFF.

The rearrangement joins TRBV18 to TRBJ1-1, with D possibly TRBD1 on 6 matching bases. Per the germline V gene, CDR1 is KGHSH and CDR2 is LQKENI. V dropped 3 bases and J dropped 1 base, with 15 bases sitting between them. The CDR3 is made up of 16 amino acids. The CDR3 DNA is TGTGCCAGCTCACCGCCCAGGGGCGCGGGGAACACTGAAGCTTTCTTT. Encoded protein: CASSPPRGAGNTEAFF.

This clone was counted once. J is TRBJ1-3 and V is TRBV9; maybe TRBD1 (6 bases). Looked up from germline, CDR1 is SGDLS and CDR2 is YYNGEE. V lost 3 bases to trimming and J lost 2 bases, with 15 bases between them. There are 16 residues in the CDR3. The CDR3 DNA reads as TGTGCCAGCAGCGGGGCCTGGGGGGGCGCTGGAAACACCATATATTTT. Encoded protein: CASSGAWGGAGNTIYF. Based on the CDR3 plus reference TRBV9 and TRBJ1-3, the full variable domain is DSGVTQTPKHLITATGQRVTLRCSPRSGDLSVYWYQQSLDQGLQFLIQYYNGEERAKGNILERFSAQQFPDLHSELNLSSLELGDSALYFCASSGAWGGAGNTIYFGEGSWLTVV.

CDR3 DNA: TGTGCCAGCAGCTTGACAGGGGCACAGCCCCAGCATTTT. It codes for CASSLTGAQPQHF. V gene TRBV7-3 combines with J gene TRBJ1-5, with 8 bases aligning to TRBD1. This CDR3 spans 13 amino acids. Per the germline V gene, CDR1 is SGHTA and CDR2 is FQGTGA. The J segment lost 7 bases and the V segment lost 3 bases, leaving 2 bases of the junction unmatched.

The chain combines TRBV5-1 with TRBJ2-3, with D tentatively TRBD1 (5 bases). Between the trimmed V and J ends, which lost 0 bases and 0 bases, there was a span of 14 bases. Germline V CDR1 and CDR2: SGHRS, YFSETQ. The CDR3 length is 17 residues. In nucleotides, the CDR3 is TGCGCCAGCAGCTTGGCCTCGTGGGGCATTAGCACAGATACGCAGTATTTT. It encodes CASSLASWGISTDTQYF.

The chain recombines TRBV29-1 with TRBJ2-5; the match to TRBD1 covers 9 bases. This CDR3 contains 13 residues. The V gene end was trimmed by 6 bases and the J gene end by 4 bases; junction bases not matched to a gene: 6. Germline CDR1 SQVTM, CDR2 ANQGSEA. The DNA for the CDR3 is TGCAGCGTACAGGGGGCTCTAGGAGAGACCCAGTACTTC. It translates to CSVQGALGETQYF.

This clone appeared a few times. The chain couples TRBV2 to TRBJ1-5; 7 bases fit TRBD1. Trimming cost V 7 bases and J 3 bases; bases outside gene matches: 9. Germline CDR1 and CDR2: SNHLY and FYNNEI. The CDR3 loop spans 15 amino acids. The CDR3: CASKEKTGINQPQHF. CDR3 bases: TGTGCCAGCAAAGAGAAGACAGGGATCAATCAGCCCCAGCATTTT.

V and J are TRBV9 and TRBJ2-2; the D gene is possibly TRBD1 (5 bases). Trimming shortened V by 0 bases and J by 2 bases, and 11 bases separated the two germline ends. This CDR3 region has 16 residues. Germline lookup yields CDR1 SGDLS and CDR2 YYNGEE. The CDR3 spells CASSVGSGSNTGELFF. The CDR3 DNA follows: TGTGCCAGCAGCGTAGGTTCAGGGTCCAACACCGGGGAGCTGTTTTTT. The complete variable domain, with remaining parts taken from reference TRBV9 and TRBJ2-2, reads DSGVTQTPKHLITATGQRVTLRCSPRSGDLSVYWYQQSLDQGLQFLIQYYNGEERAKGNILERFSAQQFPDLHSELNLSSLELGDSALYFCASSVGSGSNTGELFFGEGSRLTVL.

The V call is TRBV3-1 (or the pseudogene TRBV3-2), the J call TRBJ2-7, with 7 bases aligning to TRBD2. The CDR3 is 16 residues long. V shed 3 bases, J shed 0 bases, and the junction held 8 bases outside the gene matches. Germline assignment: CDR1 LGHDT and CDR2 YNNKEL (reference sequence). The CDR3 spells CASSQGGTFSSYEQYF. CDR3 sequence (DNA): TGTGCCAGCAGCCAGGGAGGGACTTTTAGCTCCTACGAGCAGTACTTC.

The chain recombines TRBV3-1 (or the pseudogene TRBV3-2) with TRBJ2-3; 8 nucleotides line up with TRBD1. The CDR3 spans 16 residues. Germline V lookup: CDR1 LGHDT, CDR2 YNNKEL (reference sequence). V lost 2 bases and J lost 0; bases outside the gene matches: 4. The CDR3 spells CASSQSRGPSTDTQYF. CDR3 bases: TGTGCCAGCAGCCAAAGCAGGGGGCCTAGCACAGATACGCAGTATTTT.

The chain employs TRBV19 and TRBJ1-2, with D possibly matching TRBD1 (5 bases). Germline V lookup: CDR1 LNHDA, CDR2 SQIVND (reference sequence). The CDR3 has 13 residues. V dropped 2 bases and J dropped 4 bases, with 8 bases sitting between them. In DNA form, the CDR3 reads TGTGCCAGTAGTATACAGGGTACCTATGGCTACACCTTC. It codes for CASSIQGTYGYTF. Using reference TRBV19 and TRBJ1-2 for the parts outside the CDR3, the full variable domain is DGGITQSPKYLFRKEGQNVTLSCEQNLNHDAMYWYRQDPGQGLRLIYYSQIVNDFQKGDIAEGYSVSREKKESFPLTVTSAQKNPTAFYLCASSIQGTYGYTFGSGTRLTVV.

The chain links TRBV16 to TRBJ2-7; 9 bases line up with TRBD1. In germline, CDR1 is KGHSY, CDR2 FQNENV. V trimming: 3 bases; J trimming: 2 bases; junction bases outside the gene matches: 8. This CDR3 has 16 amino acids. CDR3 amino acids: CASSHFRTGAPYEQYF. DNA of the CDR3: TGTGCCAGCAGCCATTTCAGGACAGGGGCCCCCTACGAGCAGTACTTC.

J is TRBJ2-5 and V is TRBV5-1; TRBD2 matches 9 bases. V was clipped by 0 bases and J by 3 bases; unmatched bases: 3. The CDR3 loop spans 15 amino acids. Looked up from germline, CDR1 is SGHRS and CDR2 is YFSETQ. Here the CDR3 DNA reads TGCGCCAGCAGCTTGGCCCCTAGCGGGGAAGAGACCCAGTACTTC. It encodes CASSLAPSGEETQYF.

The chain recombines TRBV30 with TRBJ1-4; possible D gene TRBD1, 6 bases. Between the trimmed V and J ends, which lost 0 bases and 5 bases, there was a span of 13 bases. This CDR3 is built from 15 residues. Germline loops: CDR1 GTSNPN, CDR2 SVGIG (reference sequence). The CDR3 loop reads CAWSVLGQGNEKLFF. DNA of the CDR3: TGTGCCTGGAGTGTACTCGGGCAGGGGAATGAAAAACTGTTTTTT.

This chain connects TRBV11-3 to TRBJ1-6, with TRBD1 matching over 8 bases. The CDR3 consists of 17 residues. With 4 bases clipped from V and 7 bases from J, the junction kept 12 bases outside the gene matches. Germline CDR1 SGHNT, CDR2 YENEEA. CDR3 DNA sequence: TGTGCCAGCAGCTCACAAAGACTCGGGACAGGCAATTCACCCCTCCACTTT. Translation: CASSSQRLGTGNSPLHF. The full variable domain, with the rest looked up from reference TRBV11-3 and TRBJ1-6, is EAGVVQSPRYKIIEKKQPVAFWCNPISGHNTLYWYLQNLGQGPELLIRYENEEAVDDSQLPKDRFSAERLKGVDSTLKIQPAELGDSAVYLCASSSQRLGTGNSPLHFGNGTRLTVT.

The chain recombines TRBV6-2 or TRBV6-3 with TRBJ2-1, with 14 bases fitting TRBD2. Germline trimming cut 6 bases from V and 8 bases from J; bases unmatched to any gene: 9. CDR3 length: 16 residues. CDR1 and CDR2 (germline): MNHEY, SVGEGT. The CDR3 nucleotides are TGTGCCAGCAGCCGCGGACTAGCGGGGGGTATAGATGAGCAGTTCTTC. Its translation is CASSRGLAGGIDEQFF.

Only one count was recorded for this clone. J is TRBJ1-6 and V is TRBV5-6; D remains ambiguous. Germline-derived CDR1 and CDR2 are SGHDT and YYEEEE. This CDR3 has 13 amino acids. Trimming left V 0 bases short and J 9 bases short, with 7 bases between. For the CDR3, the DNA is TGTGCCAGCAGCTTGGCGTCGGGTTCACCCCTCCACTTT. Amino acid sequence: CASSLASGSPLHF. The full variable domain, rest sourced from reference TRBV5-6 and TRBJ1-6, is DAGVTQSPTHLIKTRGQQVTLRCSPKSGHDTVSWYQQALGQGPQFIFQYYEEEERQRGNFPDRFSGHQFPNYSSELNVNALLLGDSALYLCASSLASGSPLHFGNGTRLTVT.

The chain is built from TRBV2 and TRBJ1-4; tentative D call: TRBD1 (6 bases). The germline gives CDR1 SNHLY, CDR2 FYNNEI. Trimming shortened V by 4 bases and J by 3 bases, and 9 bases separated the two germline ends. The CDR3 extends over 14 amino acids. CDR3 nucleotide sequence: TGTGCCAGCAGTGTTACAGGGTCTAATGAAAAACTGTTTTTT. Protein product: CASSVTGSNEKLFF. The complete variable domain, with remaining parts taken from reference TRBV2 and TRBJ1-4, reads EPEVTQTPSHQVTQMGQEVILRCVPISNHLYFYWYRQILGQKVEFLVSFYNNEISEKSEIFDDQFSVERPDGSNFTLKIRSTKLEDSAMYFCASSVTGSNEKLFFGSGTQLSVL.

The chain is built from TRBV13 and TRBJ1-2, with D possibly being TRBD1 (6 bases). Trimming took 0 bases from V and 5 from J, leaving 16 bases between them. CDR3 length equals 16 residues. Germline assignment: CDR1 PRHDT and CDR2 FYEKMQ (reference sequence). The CDR3 DNA sequence: TGTGCCAGCAGCTTAGGCAGGCCAGGGGTCCTATATGGCTACACCTTC. This codes for CASSLGRPGVLYGYTF.

The chain carries TRBV18 and TRBJ2-7, with D possibly matching TRBD1 (5 bases). V lost 3 bases to trimming and J lost 2 bases, with 11 bases between them. CDR3 length: 14 amino acids. Germline V lookup: CDR1 KGHSH, CDR2 LQKENI. For the CDR3, the DNA is TGTGCCAGCTCACCCGCAGACAGCCCCTACGAGCAGTACTTC. Amino acid sequence: CASSPADSPYEQYF.